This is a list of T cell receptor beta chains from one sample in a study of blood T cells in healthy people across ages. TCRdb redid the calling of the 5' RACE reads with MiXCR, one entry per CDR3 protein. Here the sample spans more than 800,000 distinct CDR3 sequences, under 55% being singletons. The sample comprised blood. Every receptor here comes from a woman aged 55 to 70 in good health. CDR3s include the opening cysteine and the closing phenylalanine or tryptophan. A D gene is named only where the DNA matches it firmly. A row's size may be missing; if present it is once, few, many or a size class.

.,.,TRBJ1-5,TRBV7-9,CASSLTPVGARDQPQHF,TGTGCCAGCAGCTTGACCCCGGTTGGGGCCCGAGATCAGCCCCAGCATTTT
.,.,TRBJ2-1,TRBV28,CASSHILSSYNEQFF,TGTGCCAGCAGCCACATTTTAAGCTCCTACAATGAGCAGTTCTTC
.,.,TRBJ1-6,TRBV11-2,CASSPRREYCNSPLHF,TGTGCCAGCAGCCCCCGGAGAGAATACTGTAATTCACCCCTCCACTTT
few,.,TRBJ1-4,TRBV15,CATTKNEATNEKLFF,TGTGCCACCACCAAGAACGAAGCAACTAATGAAAAACTGTTTTTT
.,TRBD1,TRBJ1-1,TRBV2,CASKSRHEQGVGAFF,TGTGCCAGCAAGTCACGACACGAGCAGGGGGTGGGAGCTTTCTTT
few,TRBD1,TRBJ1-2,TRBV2,CASGDRGIGYTF,TGTGCCAGCGGGGACAGGGGGATCGGCTACACCTTC
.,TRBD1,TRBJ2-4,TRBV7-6,CASSSRPRGLTRTSGDIQYF,TGTGCCAGCAGCTCACGCCCGAGGGGGCTCACGCGGACCAGTGGGGACATTCAGTACTTC
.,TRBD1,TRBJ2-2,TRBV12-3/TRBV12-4,CASGLTGGSAGELFF,TGTGCCAGCGGGTTGACAGGGGGAAGCGCCGGGGAGCTGTTTTTT
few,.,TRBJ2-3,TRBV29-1,CSVGGVSDTQYF,TGCAGCGTTGGGGGGGTCTCAGATACGCAGTATTTT
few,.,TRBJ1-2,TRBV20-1,CSARVLADYGYTF,TGCAGTGCTAGAGTTCTCGCGGACTATGGCTACACCTTC
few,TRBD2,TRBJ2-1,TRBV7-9,CASSQTSGEYNEQFF,TGTGCCAGCAGCCAGACTAGCGGGGAATACAATGAGCAGTTCTTC
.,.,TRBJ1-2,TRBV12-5,CASGSQGRYYGYTF,TGTGCTAGTGGTTCCCAGGGTCGGTACTATGGCTACACCTTC
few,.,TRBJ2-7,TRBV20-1,CSVGDGGPYEQYF,TGCAGTGTCGGGGACGGGGGACCCTACGAGCAGTACTTC
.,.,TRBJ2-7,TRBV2,CVAGPFQSSYEQYF,TGTGTCGCAGGACCCTTCCAGAGCTCCTACGAGCAGTACTTC
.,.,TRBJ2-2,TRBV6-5,CASSYTPATGELFF,TGTGCCAGCAGTTACACCCCTGCGACCGGGGAGCTGTTTTTT
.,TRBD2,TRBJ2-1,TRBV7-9,CASSKGTRYEQFF,TGTGCCAGCAGCAAAGGGACTAGATATGAGCAGTTCTTC
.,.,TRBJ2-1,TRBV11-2,CASSVQAFAQQFF,TGTGCCAGCAGCGTCCAGGCATTCGCTCAACAGTTCTTC
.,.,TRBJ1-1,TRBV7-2,CASSVRVGAEAFF,TGTGCCAGCAGCGTCCGCGTAGGCGCTGAAGCTTTCTTT
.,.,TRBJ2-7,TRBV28,CASSSPDKGSPYEQYF,TGTGCCAGCAGTTCCCCCGACAAGGGATCACCCTACGAGCAGTACTTC
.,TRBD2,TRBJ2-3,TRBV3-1,CASSQVRLAGPDTQYF,TGTGCCAGCAGCCAAGTTAGACTAGCGGGGCCAGATACGCAGTATTTT
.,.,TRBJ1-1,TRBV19,CASSIRGGEAFF,TGTGCCAGTAGTATCCGGGGGGGCGAAGCTTTCTTT
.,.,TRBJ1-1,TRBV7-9,CASSRAGNTEAFF,TGTGCCAGCAGTCGCGCGGGGAACACTGAAGCTTTCTTT
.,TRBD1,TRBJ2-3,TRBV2,CASGKDRGGSQGTQYF,TGTGCCAGCGGAAAGGACAGGGGAGGATCGCAGGGCACGCAGTATTTT
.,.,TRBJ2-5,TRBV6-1,CASSERGRGETQYF,TGTGCCAGCAGTGAGCGGGGGCGGGGAGAGACCCAGTACTTC
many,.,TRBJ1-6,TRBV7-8,CASSLRSIHNSPLHF,TGTGCCAGCAGCTTAAGGAGTATCCATAATTCACCCCTCCACTTT
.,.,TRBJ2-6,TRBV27,CASSEYRGTGANVLTF,TGTGCCAGCAGTGAATACAGAGGTACTGGGGCCAACGTCCTGACTTTC
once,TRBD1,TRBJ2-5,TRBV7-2,CASSLLQGVQETQYF,TGTGCCAGCAGCTTACTACAGGGGGTTCAAGAGACCCAGTACTTC
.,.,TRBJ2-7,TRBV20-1,CSASPPTWTYEQYF,TGCAGTGCTAGCCCCCCGACATGGACCTACGAGCAGTACTTC
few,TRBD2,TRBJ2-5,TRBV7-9,CASSFATSGSPEYF,TGTGCCAGCAGCTTTGCAACTAGCGGGAGTCCCGAGTACTTC
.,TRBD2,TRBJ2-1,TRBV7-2,CASSSKREGHNEQFF,TGTGCCAGCAGCTCGAAGCGGGAGGGCCACAATGAGCAGTTCTTC
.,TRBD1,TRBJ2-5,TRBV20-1,CSARDRAGETQYF,TGCAGTGCTAGGGACAGGGCAGGGGAGACCCAGTACTTC
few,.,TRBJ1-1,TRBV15,CATSRDWVNTEAFF,TGTGCCACCAGCAGAGATTGGGTGAACACTGAAGCTTTCTTT
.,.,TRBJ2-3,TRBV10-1,CASSANRSTDTQYF,TGCGCCAGCAGTGCTAACAGAAGCACAGATACGCAGTATTTT
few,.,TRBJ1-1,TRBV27,CASSHKKGGSTEAFF,TGTGCCAGCAGCCATAAAAAGGGGGGGAGCACTGAAGCTTTCTTT
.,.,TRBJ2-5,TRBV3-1,CASSQSAGSRTQYF,TGTGCCAGCAGCCAATCGGCAGGTTCCAGGACCCAGTACTTC